This TCR beta chain was identified in a study of PD-1 blockade in classical Hodgkin lymphoma. Study-level results: According to reports, newly diagnosed patients had lower baseline TCR diversity than healthy donors, and relapsed/refractory patients had lower baseline TCR diversity still. Exclusion covered patients beginning nivolumab under 1 year post-ASCT. Similar baseline diversity was found in complete responders and newly diagnosed patients.

All trial patients relapsed after autologous stem cell transplantation. CDR3 size: 14 residues. Per germline, CDR1 MGHDK and CDR2 SYGVNS. The germline V and J ends were trimmed by 4 bases and 2 bases, with 9 bases remaining between them. Concerning this clone itself: The target antigen is unknown.

Sequencing was performed with immunoSEQ multiplex PCR; in TCRdb, only in-frame clones are kept and a portion is missing. The sample yields just over 50,000 clones, around two thirds seen once. The genes are TRBV25-1 and TRBJ1-5; perhaps TRBD1 as D (6 bases). The clonotype originates from a human donor with classical Hodgkin lymphoma. This specimen consisted of peripheral blood mononuclear cells (PBMCs), obtained before the second cycle of nivolumab. The CDR3 is CASSAPGGNQPQHF. The CDR3 DNA reads TGTGCCAGCAGTGCCCCAGGGGGCAATCAGCCCCAGCATTTT.